The entry below describes one T cell receptor beta chain. Sequencing of TCR beta was carried out in blood CD8+ and CD4+ T cells. TEMRA cells were enriched by FACS, and CD4+ and CD8+ T cells were negatively isolated. These data come from a study of CD8 T cells in Susac syndrome. For the study at large: Eight or nine of the sequenced Susac syndrome patients were in remission, and six had active disease. When their blood was taken, patients with Susac syndrome were therapy-naive, taking corticosteroids, or taking intravenous immunoglobulin alone.

Reverse transcription of roughly 0.5 to 1 ug RNA used random hexamers. TCRdb ran MiXCR on the immunoSEQ multiplex PCR reads and lists one entry per CDR3 protein. The data contain more than 110,000 distinct CDR3 sequences, approximately 95% of them singletons. Specimen: CD4+ T cells from PBMCs. The receptor comes from a human donor with Susac syndrome.

CDR3 coding DNA: TGTGCCAGCAAAACTCCCCTCGGAGAGACCCAGTACTTC. It specifies CASKTPLGETQYF. V usage is TRBV7-2 and J usage is TRBJ2-5, with D unresolved. This CDR3 is 13 amino acids long. Per the germline V gene, CDR1 is SGHTA and CDR2 is FQGNSA. Trimming pared 7 bases from V and 4 bases from J, leaving 13 bases between.